The 29 T cell receptor beta chains below come from one sample, sequenced in a study of shared clonotypes between healthy human individuals. The protocol was immunoSEQ multiplex PCR, while the TCRdb copy is restricted to in-frame clones and leaves out a portion. Altogether about 2 million clones are present, roughly 94% being singletons, with the ten largest covering roughly 1.1%. Positive CCR7 selection of CD45RO-negative cells yielded the naive CD8 cells, and terminally differentiated effector memory CD45RA+ cells were excluded. Sequenced material: naive CD8+ T cells sorted from blood. These receptors all stem from a man aged 18 to 29 in good health.

Worth noting for this clone: Other DNA sequences of this sample code for an identical CDR3. This chain uses TRBV5-4 with TRBJ1-1, with 7 bases that match TRBD1. Germline CDR1 is SGHNT and CDR2 is YYREEE (reference sequence). Losses at the gene ends were 4 bases for V and 1 base for J; bases not matched to a gene: 4. The CDR3 runs 14 residues. In DNA form, the CDR3 reads TGTGCCAGCAGCGGGGGGACAGCGAACACTGAAGCTTTCTTT. Translating it yields CASSGGTANTEAFF. The full variable domain, completed using reference TRBV5-4 and TRBJ1-1, is ETGVTQSPTHLIKTRGQQVTLRCSSQSGHNTVSWYQQALGQGPQFIFQYYREEENGRGNFPPRFSGLQFPNYSSELNVNALELDDSALYLCASSGGTANTEAFFGQGTRLTVV.

The count of this clone is one. The gene calls are TRBV6-7 and TRBJ2-5, with 11 bases that match TRBD2. TRBV6-7 is treated as an ORF (open reading frame) with a function not yet certain. Trimming cost V 10 bases and J 2 bases; bases outside gene matches: 21. The CDR3 covers 19 residues. CDR3 DNA sequence: TGTGCCACCTCTCAAGGCGGTAGCGGGAGGGCCAATGCGCAAGAGACCCAGTACTTC. It translates to CATSQGGSGRANAQETQYF.

V usage is TRBV13 and J usage is TRBJ2-7; TRBD1 matches 7 bases. Germline values: CDR1 PRHDT, CDR2 FYEKMQ (reference sequence). This CDR3 comprises 16 residues. After removal of 0 bases from V and 5 bases from J, the junction contained 10 bases not matched to a gene. The CDR3 coding sequence is TGTGCCAGCAGCTTAGGCCTTACAGGGGCCTTGGACGAGCAGTACTTC. Translated: CASSLGLTGALDEQYF.

This chain uses TRBV7-9 with TRBJ1-4; D call uncertain. V was shortened by 7 bases and J by 8 bases, with 8 bases between the two germline ends. Germline values: CDR1 SEHNR, CDR2 FQNEAQ (reference sequence). The CDR3 spans 11 residues. The CDR3 loop is CASTSEEKLFF. The CDR3 bases are TGTGCCAGCACCAGCGAAGAAAAACTGTTTTTT.

The V call is TRBV28, the J call TRBJ2-7; 9 bases agree with TRBD2. The germline CDR1 and CDR2 sequences are MDHEN and SYDVKM. The CDR3 extends over 14 amino acids. V shed 5 bases, J shed 5 bases, and the junction held 7 bases outside the gene matches. The CDR3 nucleotides read TGTGCCAGCAGTCTTAGCGGGGGTGGGGACGAGCAGTACTTC. Residues: CASSLSGGGDEQYF. Variable domain in full (rest from reference TRBV28 and TRBJ2-7): DVKVTQSSRYLVKRTGEKVFLECVQDMDHENMFWYRQDPGLGLRLIYFSYDVKMKEKGDIPEGYSVSREKKERFSLILESASTNQTSMYLCASSLSGGGDEQYFGPGTRLTVT.

In its sample, this clone was seen once. Germline is not matched at one junction end, which may reflect a read error. This chain links TRBV13 with TRBJ2-7, with 8 bases matching TRBD2. Looked up from germline, CDR1 is PRHDT and CDR2 is FYEKMQ (reference sequence). The CDR3 has 14 amino acids. For the CDR3, the DNA is TGTGCCAGCAGCCTAGGACTAGCAAGGGACGAGCAGTACTTC. Amino acid sequence: CASSLGLARDEQYF.

CDR3 in DNA: TGTGCCAGCAGCTTAGTTATTGGGACAGGTGAGCAGTTCTTC. Translated, it gives CASSLVIGTGEQFF. J is TRBJ2-1 and V is TRBV7-9; 8 bases are a match to TRBD1. Germline V CDR1 and CDR2: SEHNR, FQNEAQ (reference sequence). The CDR3 loop spans 14 amino acids. J gave up 9 bases and V 1 base, and 5 bases lay outside the gene matches.

The V gene is TRBV27, the J gene TRBJ2-7; 8 bases line up with TRBD2. Germline CDR1 is MNHEY and CDR2 is SMNVEV (reference sequence). The V gene end was trimmed by 6 bases and the J gene end by 2 bases; junction bases not matched to a gene: 15. The CDR3 runs to 17 residues. The CDR3 DNA reads as TGTGCCAGCAGGATCGGGGGGGCCGGGGGGTCGACCTACGAGCAGTACTTC. This codes for CASRIGGAGGSTYEQYF.

The chain employs TRBV28 and TRBJ2-2, with 8 bases matching TRBD2. V shed 3 bases, J shed 5 bases, and the junction held 14 bases outside the gene matches. The CDR3 consists of 18 residues. The germline CDR1 and CDR2 sequences are MDHEN and SYDVKM. The DNA of the CDR3 is TGTGCCAGCAGTTTTCTAAGCGGGGGTACTCCGTGGACCGGGGAGCTGTTTTTT. It is translated as CASSFLSGGTPWTGELFF.

V usage is TRBV12-5 and J usage is TRBJ1-1, with a possible D match to TRBD1 (6 bases). The CDR3 is 13 amino acids. Between the trimmed V and J ends, which lost 0 bases and 8 bases, there was a span of 10 bases. Germline V gene sequence: CDR1 LGHNT, CDR2 FRNRAP. CDR3 coding DNA: TGTGCTAGTGGTTTGGTAAAGGGGACAGAAGCTTTCTTT. Translation: CASGLVKGTEAFF.

This chain uses TRBV4-1 with TRBJ1-2; TRBD1 is a possible D gene (5 bases). There are 17 residues in the CDR3. The germline gives CDR1 MGHRA, CDR2 YSYEKL. With 5 bases removed from V and 4 bases from J, the gap between germline ends came to 23 bases. CDR3 in DNA: TGCGCCAGCAGCGCGGATAAGGTCCAGGGCGGATCCTATGGCTACACCTTC. Its translation: CASSADKVQGGSYGYTF.

J is TRBJ1-1 and V is TRBV7-9, with D possibly TRBD1 on 5 matching bases. Trimming removed 5 bases from V and 0 bases from J, with 10 bases in between. Germline loops: CDR1 SEHNR, CDR2 FQNEAQ (reference sequence). CDR3 length: 14 residues. CDR3 DNA: TGTGCCAGCAGCGTAACAGGCATGAACACTGAAGCTTTCTTT. Its protein is CASSVTGMNTEAFF.

This clone appeared once. This sequence joins TRBV5-1 and TRBJ2-2; TRBD1 might be the D (5 bases). In germline, CDR1 is SGHRS, CDR2 YFSETQ. Trimming removed 0 bases from V and 1 base from J, with 7 bases in between. This CDR3 spans 15 amino acids. The CDR3 region is CASSLGQRNTGELFF. The DNA of the CDR3 is TGCGCCAGCAGCTTGGGACAGAGGAACACCGGGGAGCTGTTTTTT.

The chain employs TRBV27 and TRBJ2-3; D remains ambiguous. The germline V gene encodes CDR1 MNHEY and CDR2 SMNVEV (reference sequence). The V and J ends lost 5 bases and 6 bases respectively, with 15 bases between them. The CDR3 runs to 14 residues. This CDR3 is CASSTGIEDDTQYF. The CDR3, as DNA: TGTGCCAGCAGTACCGGCATCGAAGATGATACGCAGTATTTT.

The V gene is TRBV10-3, the J gene TRBJ1-5; no clear D. V shed 10 bases and J shed 0 bases, with 7 bases lying between them. Germline V CDR1 and CDR2: ENHRY, SYGVKD. CDR3 length: 12 residues. The CDR3 here is CATGASNQPQHF. In DNA, the CDR3 is TGTGCCACTGGAGCTAGCAATCAGCCCCAGCATTTT.

The rearrangement uses TRBV5-1 and TRBJ2-5; D is perhaps TRBD1 or TRBD2 (5 bases each). V lost 4 bases, J lost 4 bases, and 14 bases lay in between. Germline V gene lookup returns CDR1 SGHRS and CDR2 YFSETQ. The CDR3 is 14 residues long. The CDR3 coding sequence is TGCGCCAGCAGCCACCCGGGACCTCGAGAGACCCAGTACTTC. It codes for CASSHPGPRETQYF.

The chain couples TRBV5-1 to TRBJ1-2; TRBD1 matches at 12 bases. Losses at the gene ends were 0 bases for V and 0 bases for J; bases not matched to a gene: 3. There are 17 residues in the CDR3. Germline V lookup: CDR1 SGHRS, CDR2 YFSETQ. CDR3 nucleotide sequence: TGCGCCAGCAGCTTGGCCGGGACAGGGGGCCCTAACTATGGCTACACCTTC. It codes for CASSLAGTGGPNYGYTF. The full variable domain, rest sourced from reference TRBV5-1 and TRBJ1-2, is KAGVTQTPRYLIKTRGQQVTLSCSPISGHRSVSWYQQTPGQGLQFLFEYFSETQRNKGNFPGRFSGRQFSNSRSEMNVSTLELGDSALYLCASSLAGTGGPNYGYTFGSGTRLTVV.

The V and J genes are TRBV27 and TRBJ2-5; D is unresolved. Germline CDR1 MNHEY, CDR2 SMNVEV (reference sequence). With 2 bases removed from V and 4 bases from J, the gap between germline ends came to 17 bases. This CDR3 contains 16 residues. CDR3 nucleotide sequence: TGTGCCAGCAGTTTAGTCACGGTGGGGTTCTTAGAGACCCAGTACTTC. This codes for CASSLVTVGFLETQYF.

This clone was picked up a small number of times. The rearrangement uses TRBV11-2 and TRBJ1-2, with 9 bases lining up with TRBD1. CDR3 size: 15 residues. V dropped 2 bases and J dropped 4; count of bases not matched to a gene: 5. Looked up from germline, CDR1 is SGHAT and CDR2 is FQNNGV. The CDR3 DNA reads as TGTGCCAGCAGCTTACCCGAGACAGGGGGCTATGGCTACACCTTC. It specifies CASSLPETGGYGYTF.

With regard to this clone: Possible read error: a much larger clone is one base away. The rearrangement joins TRBV5-4 to TRBJ2-7; D remains unclear. Germline V gene data show CDR1 as SGHNT and CDR2 as YYREEE (reference sequence). The CDR3 is made up of 11 amino acids. Deletions cut 2 bases from V and 2 bases from J, with 2 bases between. Here the CDR3 reads CASSFPYEQYF. DNA of the CDR3: TGTGCCAGCAGCTTCCCCTACGAGCAGTACTTC.

As regards this clone: Other DNA sequences in the sample encode the same CDR3. The chain is built from TRBV5-6 and TRBJ2-7; 7 bases are a match to TRBD1. The V gene end was trimmed by 5 bases and the J gene end by 0 bases; junction bases not matched to a gene: 5. Germline V gene data show CDR1 as SGHDT and CDR2 as YYEEEE. CDR3 length equals 14 residues. In nucleotides, the CDR3 is TGTGCCAGCAGTCCCGGGACAGTCTCCTACGAGCAGTACTTC. It is translated as CASSPGTVSYEQYF.

The V and J genes are TRBV15 and TRBJ2-7; possibly TRBD2 for D (7 bases). Trimming removed 2 bases at V and 1 base at J, with 21 bases between. The CDR3 contains 18 residues. From germline, CDR1 is LNHNV and CDR2 YYDKDF (reference sequence). The CDR3 loop reads CATSRFSGGGPLSYEQYF. The CDR3 bases are TGTGCCACCAGCAGATTCTCGGGGGGCGGGCCCCTATCCTACGAGCAGTACTTC. The whole variable domain, remainder taken from reference TRBV15 and TRBJ2-7, is DAMVIQNPRYQVTQFGKPVTLSCSQTLNHNVMYWYQQKSSQAPKLLFHYYDKDFNNEADTPDNFQSRRPNTSFCFLDIRSPGLGDTAMYLCATSRFSGGGPLSYEQYFGPGTRLTVT.

A note on this clone: Other DNA sequences of this sample code for an identical CDR3. The rearrangement joins TRBV27 to TRBJ1-1; 7 bases fit TRBD1. The CDR3 has 14 residues. Germline CDR1 and CDR2: MNHEY and SMNVEV (reference sequence). V lost 5 bases to trimming and J lost 0 bases; unmatched junction nucleotides: 3. In nucleotides, the CDR3 is TGTGCCAGCAGTCCTGGGACAGTGAACACTGAAGCTTTCTTT. It codes for CASSPGTVNTEAFF.

The chain recombines TRBV13 with TRBJ1-5, with TRBD1 matching 9 bases. V was clipped by 0 bases and J by 6 bases; unmatched bases: 9. Germline CDR1 reads PRHDT; CDR2 reads FYEKMQ (reference sequence). The CDR3 has 17 residues. CDR3 DNA: TGTGCCAGCAGCTTAGGCCCGGGGACAGGGAGCGCTCAGCCCCAGCATTTT. It codes for CASSLGPGTGSAQPQHF.

The rearrangement links TRBV5-8 to TRBJ2-7; the D call may be TRBD1 or TRBD2 (5 bases each). The ends were cut back, 6 bases at V and 4 bases at J, with 23 bases in the middle. Per germline, CDR1 SGHTS and CDR2 YDEGEE. This CDR3 is 16 amino acids long. This CDR3 reads CASTRFRDVLEYEQYF. CDR3 in DNA: TGTGCCAGCACCCGCTTCCGGGACGTCCTCGAGTACGAGCAGTACTTC.

In its sample, this clone was seen once. The chain joins TRBV2 to TRBJ2-1, with D perhaps TRBD2 (5 bases). Trimming removed 7 bases at V and 7 bases at J, with 11 bases between. Germline-derived CDR1 and CDR2 are SNHLY and FYNNEI. CDR3 length: 12 amino acids. CDR3 region: CASTYRRNEQFF. CDR3 DNA: TGTGCCAGCACCTATCGGAGGAATGAGCAGTTCTTC.

For this clone: The sample holds other DNA sequences that translate to the same CDR3. The chain links TRBV27 to TRBJ2-7, with D possibly being TRBD1 (5 bases). Germline V lookup: CDR1 MNHEY, CDR2 SMNVEV (reference sequence). V gave up 6 bases and J gave up 2 bases, with 11 bases separating them. This CDR3 is 13 amino acids long. CDR3 coding DNA: TGTGCCAGCAGCACTGGACAAACCTACGAGCAGTACTTC. Its protein product is CASSTGQTYEQYF.

The rearrangement joins TRBV7-6 to TRBJ1-6; D possibly corresponds to TRBD1 (5 bases). Germline lookup yields CDR1 SGHVS and CDR2 FNYEAQ. Between the trimmed V and J ends, which lost 2 bases and 7 bases, there was a span of 9 bases. This CDR3 is built from 14 residues. Here the CDR3 reads CASSLSGGNSPLHF. The CDR3 coding sequence is TGTGCCAGCAGCTTATCGGGGGGGAATTCACCCCTCCACTTT.

The count of this clone is one. V is TRBV29-1 and J is TRBJ2-7, with no clear D. V was cut by 4 bases and J by 0 bases, with 10 bases left in between. The CDR3 is made up of 13 amino acids. CDR1 is SQVTM, CDR2 ANQGSEA, per germline. CDR3 protein: CSVVVGDSYEQYF. The DNA for the CDR3 is TGCAGCGTTGTTGTTGGCGACTCCTACGAGCAGTACTTC.